This T cell receptor beta chain was documented in a study of naive and memory T cell subsets. General study results and limits: Possibly reflecting memory cells re-expressing CD45RA, a few larger clonotypes occurred in naive repertoires, especially CD8.

Germline lookup yields CDR1 ENHRY and CDR2 SYGVKD. This CDR3 is 13 amino acids long. V lost 0 bases to trimming and J lost 13 bases, with 15 bases between them. Both TRBC1 and TRBC2 were covered by a beta constant-region primer of two equimolar oligonucleotides. Four rounds of PCR amplified the ligated cDNA using nested alpha and beta constant-region primers plus SP2. TCRdb analysed the UMI-ligation and nested PCR reads with MiXCR anew, one entry per CDR3 protein. The profile shows 90,000 to 120,000 distinct CDR3 sequences, about 14% of them singletons. Concerning this clonotype itself: Its target is unknown.

Sequenced: naive CD8+ T cells from blood. The chain combines TRBV10-3 with TRBJ1-1; D remains ambiguous. The TCR was taken from a human donor in good health. CDR3 in DNA: TGTGCCATCAGTGAGTCGAATCCTCACTCGGGTTTCTTT. Translation gives CAISESNPHSGFF.